This T cell receptor (beta chain) was identified during a study of blood T cell repertoires in COVID-19. Study summary: Researchers got acute and convalescent COVID-19 samples from the United States, Italy and Spain. T cells, B-cell-depleted T cells, or PBMCs supplied cDNA or gDNA.

As regards this clone: The junction differs from germline at one of its ends, possibly a read error.

The germline gives CDR1 SGHDN, CDR2 FVKESK. This CDR3 contains 13 residues. In the authors' methods: Amplification of reference gene primers was used by the study to estimate nucleated cell counts. Profiling relied on immunoSEQ multiplex PCR, and the TCRdb table lists in-frame clones only, not all of them. The V and J calls and clone size come from that table; D and trimming were worked out from the DNA. Found here are about 210,000 clones, approximately 82% of them singletons; the top ten hold less than 3.5%. The chain links TRBV14 to TRBJ2-7; weak D call: TRBD1 (6 bases). The sequenced sample was peripheral blood. This TCR came from a man aged 50 or older with active or convalescent COVID-19. The CDR3 DNA is TGTGCCAGCAGCCCCGACGGTTGGGGGCGCGAGGACTTC. Residues: CASSPDGWGREDF.